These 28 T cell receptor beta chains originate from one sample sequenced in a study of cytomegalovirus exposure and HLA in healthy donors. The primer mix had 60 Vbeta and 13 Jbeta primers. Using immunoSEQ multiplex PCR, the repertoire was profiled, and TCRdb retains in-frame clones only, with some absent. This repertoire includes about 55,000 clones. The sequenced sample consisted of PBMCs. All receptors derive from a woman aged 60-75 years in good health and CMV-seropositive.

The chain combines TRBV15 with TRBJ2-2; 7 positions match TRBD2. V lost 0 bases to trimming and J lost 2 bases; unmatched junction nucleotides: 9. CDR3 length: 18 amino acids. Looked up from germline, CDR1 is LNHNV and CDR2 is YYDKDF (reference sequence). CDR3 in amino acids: CATSRDSLREINTGELFF. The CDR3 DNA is TGTGCCACCAGCAGAGATAGTTTGCGGGAGATTAACACCGGGGAGCTGTTTTTT.

This CDR3 reads CASGDRVGNQPQHF. The CDR3 DNA reads TGTGCCAGTGGGGACAGGGTTGGCAATCAGCCCCAGCATTTT. The chain has TRBV19 and TRBJ1-5, with 9 bases that match TRBD1. The length of the CDR3 is 14 residues. V lost 8 bases and J lost 2; bases outside the gene matches: 4. The germline CDR1 and CDR2 sequences are LNHDA and SQIVND (reference sequence).

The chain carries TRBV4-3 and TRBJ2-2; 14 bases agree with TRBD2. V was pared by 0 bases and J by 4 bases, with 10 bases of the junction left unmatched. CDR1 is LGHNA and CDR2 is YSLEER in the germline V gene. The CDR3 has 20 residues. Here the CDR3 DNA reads TGCGCCAGCAGCCAAGATTGGGGGGGACTAGCGGGGGTTCGCACCGGGGAGCTGTTTTTT. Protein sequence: CASSQDWGGLAGVRTGELFF.

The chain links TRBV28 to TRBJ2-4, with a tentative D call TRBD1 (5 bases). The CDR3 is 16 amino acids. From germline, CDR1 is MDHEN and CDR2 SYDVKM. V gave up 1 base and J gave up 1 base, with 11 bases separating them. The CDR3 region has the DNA TGTGCCAGCAGTTTATTCAAATCAGGGGCCAAAAACATTCAGTACTTC. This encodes CASSLFKSGAKNIQYF.

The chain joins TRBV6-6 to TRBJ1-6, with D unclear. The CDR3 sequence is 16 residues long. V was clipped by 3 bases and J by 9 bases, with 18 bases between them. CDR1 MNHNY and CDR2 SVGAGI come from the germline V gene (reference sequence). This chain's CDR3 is CASSYMSQTSGSPLHF. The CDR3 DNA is TGTGCCAGCAGTTATATGTCTCAGACAAGTGGTTCACCCCTCCACTTT.

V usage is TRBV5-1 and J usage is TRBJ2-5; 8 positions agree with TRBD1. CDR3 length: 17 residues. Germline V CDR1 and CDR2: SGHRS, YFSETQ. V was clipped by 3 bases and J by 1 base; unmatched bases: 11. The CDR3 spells CASSWGHGTGLQETQYF. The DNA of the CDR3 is TGCGCCAGCAGCTGGGGACACGGGACAGGACTCCAAGAGACCCAGTACTTC. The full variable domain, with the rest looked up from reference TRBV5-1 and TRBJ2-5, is KAGVTQTPRYLIKTRGQQVTLSCSPISGHRSVSWYQQTPGQGLQFLFEYFSETQRNKGNFPGRFSGRQFSNSRSEMNVSTLELGDSALYLCASSWGHGTGLQETQYFGPGTRLLVL.

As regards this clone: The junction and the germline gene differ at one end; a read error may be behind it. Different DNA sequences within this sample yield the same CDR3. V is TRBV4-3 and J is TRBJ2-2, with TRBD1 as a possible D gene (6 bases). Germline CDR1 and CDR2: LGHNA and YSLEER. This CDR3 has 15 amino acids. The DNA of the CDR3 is TGCGCCAGCAGCCAAGCCCCATCGACAGGCGTTAGCTTGGTTTTT. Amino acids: CASSQAPSTGVSLVF.

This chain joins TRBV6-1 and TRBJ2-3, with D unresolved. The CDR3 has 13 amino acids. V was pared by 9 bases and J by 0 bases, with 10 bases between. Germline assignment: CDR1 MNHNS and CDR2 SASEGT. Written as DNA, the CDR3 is TGTGCCAGACTACACTCAAGCACAGATACGCAGTATTTT. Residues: CARLHSSTDTQYF.

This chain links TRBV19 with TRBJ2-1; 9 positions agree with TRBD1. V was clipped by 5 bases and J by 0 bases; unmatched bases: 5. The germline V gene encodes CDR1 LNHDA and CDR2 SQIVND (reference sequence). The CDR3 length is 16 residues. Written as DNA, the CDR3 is TGTGCCAGTAGTCGTGGGACAGGGAGCTCCTACAATGAGCAGTTCTTC. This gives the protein CASSRGTGSSYNEQFF. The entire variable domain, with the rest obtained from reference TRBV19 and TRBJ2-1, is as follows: DGGITQSPKYLFRKEGQNVTLSCEQNLNHDAMYWYRQDPGQGLRLIYYSQIVNDFQKGDIAEGYSVSREKKESFPLTVTSAQKNPTAFYLCASSRGTGSSYNEQFFGPGTRLTVL.

The DNA of the CDR3 is TGCAGTGCTCCGCAGGAAGAGACCCAGTACTTC. It is translated as CSAPQEETQYF. The V and J genes are TRBV20-1 and TRBJ2-5; D is undetermined. This CDR3 has 11 residues. V dropped 5 bases and J dropped 3 bases, with 7 bases sitting between them. In germline, CDR1 is DFQATT, CDR2 SNEGSKA (reference sequence).

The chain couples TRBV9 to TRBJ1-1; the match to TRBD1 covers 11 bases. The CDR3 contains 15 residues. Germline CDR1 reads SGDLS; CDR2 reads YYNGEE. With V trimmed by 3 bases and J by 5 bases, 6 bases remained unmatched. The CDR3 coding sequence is TGTGCCAGCAGCGGGGACAGGGGGTTTCGGACTGAAGCTTTCTTT. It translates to CASSGDRGFRTEAFF.

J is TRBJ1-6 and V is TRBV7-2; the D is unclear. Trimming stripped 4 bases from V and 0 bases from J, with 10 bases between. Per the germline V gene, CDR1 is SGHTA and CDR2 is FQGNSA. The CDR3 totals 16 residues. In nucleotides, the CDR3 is TGTGCCAGCAGCTCCACGGGGAGCTCCTATAATTCACCCCTCCACTTT. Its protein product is CASSSTGSSYNSPLHF.

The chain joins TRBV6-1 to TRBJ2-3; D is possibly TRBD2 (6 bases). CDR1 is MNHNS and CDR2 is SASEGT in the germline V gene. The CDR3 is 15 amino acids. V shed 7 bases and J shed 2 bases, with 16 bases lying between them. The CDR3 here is CASTSWDSYTDTQYF. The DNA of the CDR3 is TGTGCCAGCACATCATGGGACTCATACACAGATACGCAGTATTTT.

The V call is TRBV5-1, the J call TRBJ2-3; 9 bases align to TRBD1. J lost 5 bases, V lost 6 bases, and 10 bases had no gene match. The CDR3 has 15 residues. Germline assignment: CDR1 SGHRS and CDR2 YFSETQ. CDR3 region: CASKPRGQGKDTQYF. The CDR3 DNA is TGCGCCAGCAAGCCGAGGGGACAGGGAAAAGATACGCAGTATTTT. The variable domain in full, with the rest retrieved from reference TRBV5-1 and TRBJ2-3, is KAGVTQTPRYLIKTRGQQVTLSCSPISGHRSVSWYQQTPGQGLQFLFEYFSETQRNKGNFPGRFSGRQFSNSRSEMNVSTLELGDSALYLCASKPRGQGKDTQYFGPGTRLTVL.

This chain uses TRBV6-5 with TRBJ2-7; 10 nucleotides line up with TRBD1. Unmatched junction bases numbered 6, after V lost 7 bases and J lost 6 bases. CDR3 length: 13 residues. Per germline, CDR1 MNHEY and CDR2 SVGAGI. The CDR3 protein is CASKDRGTAEQYF. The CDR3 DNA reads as TGTGCCAGCAAGGACAGGGGGACCGCCGAGCAGTACTTC.

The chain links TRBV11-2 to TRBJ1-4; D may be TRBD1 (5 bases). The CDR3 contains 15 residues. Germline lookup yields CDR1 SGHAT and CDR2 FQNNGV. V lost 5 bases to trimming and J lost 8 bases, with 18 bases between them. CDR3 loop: CASSDGEGKKEKLFF. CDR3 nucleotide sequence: TGTGCCAGCAGCGACGGGGAGGGGAAAAAAGAAAAACTGTTTTTT.

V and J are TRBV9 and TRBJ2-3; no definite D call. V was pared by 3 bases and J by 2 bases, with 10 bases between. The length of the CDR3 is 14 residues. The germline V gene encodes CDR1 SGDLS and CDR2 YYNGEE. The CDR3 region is CASSAQQYTDTQYF. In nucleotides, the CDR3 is TGTGCCAGCAGCGCTCAACAGTACACAGATACGCAGTATTTT.

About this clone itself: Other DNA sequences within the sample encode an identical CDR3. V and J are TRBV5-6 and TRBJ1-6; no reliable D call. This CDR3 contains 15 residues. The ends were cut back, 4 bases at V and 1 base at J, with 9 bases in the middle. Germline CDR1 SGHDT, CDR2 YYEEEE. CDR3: CASSLRPSYNSPLHF. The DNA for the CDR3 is TGTGCCAGCAGCCTCAGGCCATCCTATAATTCACCCCTCCACTTT.

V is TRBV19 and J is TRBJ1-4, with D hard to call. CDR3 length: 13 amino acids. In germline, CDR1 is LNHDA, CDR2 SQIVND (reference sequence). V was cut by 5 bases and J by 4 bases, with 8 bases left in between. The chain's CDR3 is CASSDQRNEKLFF. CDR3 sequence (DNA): TGTGCCAGTAGTGATCAGCGTAATGAAAAACTGTTTTTT.

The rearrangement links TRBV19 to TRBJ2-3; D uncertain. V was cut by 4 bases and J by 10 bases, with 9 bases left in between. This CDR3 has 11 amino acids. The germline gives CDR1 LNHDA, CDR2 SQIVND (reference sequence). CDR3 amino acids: CASSSEVAQYF. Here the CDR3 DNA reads TGTGCCAGTAGTAGCGAAGTTGCGCAGTATTTT. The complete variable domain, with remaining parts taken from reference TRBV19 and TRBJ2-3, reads DGGITQSPKYLFRKEGQNVTLSCEQNLNHDAMYWYRQDPGQGLRLIYYSQIVNDFQKGDIAEGYSVSREKKESFPLTVTSAQKNPTAFYLCASSSEVAQYFGPGTRLTVL.

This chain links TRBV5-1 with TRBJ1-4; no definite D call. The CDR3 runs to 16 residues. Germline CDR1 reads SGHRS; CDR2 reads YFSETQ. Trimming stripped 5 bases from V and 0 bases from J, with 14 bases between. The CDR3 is CASSSTGGTTNEKLFF. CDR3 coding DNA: TGCGCCAGCAGTTCCACTGGAGGGACAACTAATGAAAAACTGTTTTTT. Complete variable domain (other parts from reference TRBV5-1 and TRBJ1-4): KAGVTQTPRYLIKTRGQQVTLSCSPISGHRSVSWYQQTPGQGLQFLFEYFSETQRNKGNFPGRFSGRQFSNSRSEMNVSTLELGDSALYLCASSSTGGTTNEKLFFGSGTQLSVL.

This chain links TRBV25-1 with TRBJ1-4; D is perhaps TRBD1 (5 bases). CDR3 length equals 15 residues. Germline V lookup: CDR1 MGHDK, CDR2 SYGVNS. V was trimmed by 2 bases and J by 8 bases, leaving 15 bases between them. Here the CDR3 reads CASSEQGSGLEKLFF. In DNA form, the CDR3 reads TGTGCCAGCAGTGAACAGGGATCAGGCCTAGAAAAACTGTTTTTT.

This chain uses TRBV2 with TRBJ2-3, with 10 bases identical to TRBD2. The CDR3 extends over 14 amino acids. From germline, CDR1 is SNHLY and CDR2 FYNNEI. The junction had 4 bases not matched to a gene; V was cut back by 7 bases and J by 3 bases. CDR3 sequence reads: CASKTSGPTDTQYF. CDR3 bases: TGTGCCAGCAAGACTAGCGGGCCGACAGATACGCAGTATTTT.

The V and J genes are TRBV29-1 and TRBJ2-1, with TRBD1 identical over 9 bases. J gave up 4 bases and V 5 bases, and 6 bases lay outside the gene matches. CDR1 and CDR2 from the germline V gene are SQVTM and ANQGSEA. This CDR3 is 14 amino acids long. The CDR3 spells CSVTGQGLYNEQFF. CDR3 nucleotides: TGCAGCGTTACGGGACAGGGCCTTTACAATGAGCAGTTCTTC.

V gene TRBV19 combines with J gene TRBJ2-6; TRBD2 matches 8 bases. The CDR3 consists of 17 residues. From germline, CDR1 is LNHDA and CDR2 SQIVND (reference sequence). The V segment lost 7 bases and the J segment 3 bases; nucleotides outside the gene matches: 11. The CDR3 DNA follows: TGTGCCAGTAACTACCCGGGAGGGGCTGGTGGGGCCAACGTCCTGACTTTC. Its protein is CASNYPGGAGGANVLTF.

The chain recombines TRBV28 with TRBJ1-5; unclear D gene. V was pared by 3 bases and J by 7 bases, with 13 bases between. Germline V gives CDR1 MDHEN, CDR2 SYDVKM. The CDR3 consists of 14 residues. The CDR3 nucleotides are TGTGCCAGCAGTTTGTTGCAGTCGGAGCAGCCCCAGCATTTT. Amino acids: CASSLLQSEQPQHF.

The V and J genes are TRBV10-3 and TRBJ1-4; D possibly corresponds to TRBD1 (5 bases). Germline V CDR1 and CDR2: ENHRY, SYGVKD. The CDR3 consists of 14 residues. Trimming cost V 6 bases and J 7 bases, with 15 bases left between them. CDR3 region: CAIRDGAASEKLFF. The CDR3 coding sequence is TGTGCCATCAGGGATGGGGCAGCGAGTGAAAAACTGTTTTTT.

The chain's CDR3 is CAISDPIQGTEAFF. The CDR3 DNA sequence: TGTGCCATCAGTGATCCGATCCAGGGCACTGAAGCTTTCTTT. The genes are TRBV10-3 and TRBJ1-1, with D possibly being TRBD1 (5 bases). Germline CDR1 is ENHRY and CDR2 is SYGVKD. There are 14 residues in the CDR3. Trimming left V 3 bases short and J 4 bases short, with 12 bases between.